The source of this T cell receptor (beta chain) is a study of T-cell memory formation after mild COVID-19. Turning to the study itself: TCR clusters were mostly donor specific. Notes on the study in general: Memory cells collected pre-infection included some clones that later responded, suggesting cross-reactive memory joined.

TCRdb re-called the 5' RACE reads with MiXCR, one entry per CDR3 protein. Counted here are over 400,000 distinct CDR3 sequences, 23% occurring once; the ten biggest clones make up 10% to 15%. The CDR3 has 15 amino acids. Germline V gene data show CDR1 as MNHEY and CDR2 as SVGEGT. V was pared by 6 bases and J by 4 bases, with 8 bases of the junction left unmatched. Remarks on this clonotype: The antigen remains undetermined.

This sequence originates from an adult woman who had mild COVID-19 (a few samples of this study predate the infection). Cell type and time point are not known. This chain uses TRBV6-2 or TRBV6-3 with TRBJ2-3; 9 bases fit TRBD2. Sequencing was done on a sample of PBMCs or a T cell subset sorted from them (not recorded which). The CDR3 DNA follows: TGTGCCAGCAGCGGTGCGGGGGGGGGCGCAGATACGCAGTATTTT. Its translation is CASSGAGGGADTQYF.